This entry lists 18 T cell receptor beta chains sequenced from one sample in a study of T cell repertoires in cytomegalovirus infection. One entry per CDR3 protein results from TCRdb running MiXCR on the reads. The sample holds under 850,000 distinct CDR3 sequences; under 40% are singletons and the top ten take 2.5% to 3.5%. The sequencing sample was made of PBMCs. The source of these receptors is a human donor in good health (CMV status not recorded). Some clones in this sample may be carry-over from other donors' samples.

Only a few counts were recorded for this clonotype. This sequence joins TRBV15 and TRBJ2-7, with 12 positions matching TRBD1. Germline CDR1 and CDR2: LNHNV and YYDKDF (reference sequence). CDR3 length equals 17 residues. Trimming at V came to 1 base and at J to 4 bases, leaving 8 bases not matched to a gene. The CDR3 DNA reads as TGTGCCACCAGCAGAGGAAGGGGGACAGGGGGCTCATACGAGCAGTACTTC. Protein sequence: CATSRGRGTGGSYEQYF. Combining the CDR3 with reference TRBV15 and TRBJ2-7 gives the whole variable domain DAMVIQNPRYQVTQFGKPVTLSCSQTLNHNVMYWYQQKSSQAPKLLFHYYDKDFNNEADTPDNFQSRRPNTSFCFLDIRSPGLGDTAMYLCATSRGRGTGGSYEQYFGPGTRLTVT.

The chain is built from TRBV7-3 and TRBJ1-3; D possibly corresponds to TRBD1 (6 bases). CDR1 is SGHTA and CDR2 is FQGTGA in the germline V gene. V dropped 8 bases and J dropped 0 bases, with 14 bases sitting between them. This CDR3 contains 15 residues. The CDR3 loop is CASGETGVSGNTIYF. CDR3 bases: TGTGCCAGCGGCGAGACAGGTGTCTCTGGAAACACCATATATTTT.

With regard to this clonotype: A much bigger clone sits one base away, suggesting this may be a read error. This CDR3 is missing its conserved last phenylalanine or tryptophan, likely due to a read error. The genes are TRBV7-2 and TRBJ2-1; 12 bases match TRBD2. Germline-derived CDR1 and CDR2 are SGHTA and FQGNSA. The CDR3 covers 15 residues. V trimming: 4 bases; J trimming: 6 bases; junction bases outside the gene matches: 4. The CDR3 loop is CASSSGTSGFNEQFI. CDR3 bases: TGTGCCAGCAGCTCCGGGACTAGCGGGTTCAATGAGCAGTTCATC.

The sample holds a few counts of this clonotype. This chain joins TRBV6-6 and TRBJ2-1; tentative D call: TRBD1 (6 bases). V lost 4 bases and J lost 7, with 11 bases in between. Germline lookup yields CDR1 MNHNY and CDR2 SVGAGI (reference sequence). This CDR3 contains 13 residues. CDR3 residues: CASSSSQGNEQFF. The CDR3 DNA follows: TGTGCCAGCAGTTCTTCTCAGGGGAATGAGCAGTTCTTC.

A remark on this clonotype: This clone may be a read error of a much larger clone one base away. The chain is built from TRBV7-2 and TRBJ2-7; TRBD1 might be the D (6 bases). The CDR3 has 14 residues. The germline gives CDR1 SGHTA, CDR2 FQGNSA. CDR3 amino acids: CARSLGQRKYEQYF. The CDR3 DNA is TGTGCCCGCAGCTTAGGACAGCGAAAATACGAGCAGTACTTC.

J is TRBJ1-2 and V is TRBV6-5, with D perhaps TRBD1 (5 bases). The CDR3 is 15 residues long. The V end lost 0 bases, the J end lost 4 bases, and 12 bases lay between the germline ends. Germline CDR1 reads MNHEY; CDR2 reads SVGAGI. As DNA, the CDR3 is TGTGCCAGCAGTTACTCTCCAGGGTCGGGCTATGGCTACACCTTC. Its translation is CASSYSPGSGYGYTF.

The chain carries TRBV4-1 and TRBJ1-2, with 7 positions matching TRBD1. After removal of 3 bases from V and 4 bases from J, the junction contained 11 bases not matched to a gene. The CDR3 length is 16 residues. In germline, CDR1 is MGHRA, CDR2 YSYEKL. CDR3 bases: TGCGCCAGCAGCCACTCAACAGGGGACGAAGCCTATGGCTACACCTTC. Translated, it gives CASSHSTGDEAYGYTF.

The rearrangement links TRBV7-2 to TRBJ1-4, with D possibly TRBD1 on 6 matching bases. Germline CDR1 reads SGHTA; CDR2 reads FQGNSA. V was shortened by 1 base and J by 1 base, with 10 bases between the two germline ends. The CDR3 sequence is 16 residues long. The CDR3 nucleotides read TGTGCCAGCAGCTTAGACGGGGGCGTAACTAATGAAAAACTGTTTTTT. It specifies CASSLDGGVTNEKLFF. Full variable domain (outside the CDR3, taken from reference TRBV7-2 and TRBJ1-4): GAGVSQSPSNKVTEKGKDVELRCDPISGHTALYWYRQSLGQGLEFLIYFQGNSAPDKSGLPSDRFSAERTGGSVSTLTIQRTQQEDSAVYLCASSLDGGVTNEKLFFGSGTQLSVL.

This clonotype was counted a few times. The chain employs TRBV25-1 and TRBJ1-1; 7 bases align to TRBD1. The germline CDR1 and CDR2 sequences are MGHDK and SYGVNS. The CDR3 is 14 residues long. The ends lost 8 bases at V and 1 base at J; junction bases unmatched: 7. CDR3 region: CASGLTGPNTEAFF. The CDR3 nucleotides are TGTGCCAGCGGGTTGACAGGGCCGAACACTGAAGCTTTCTTT.

This clonotype was observed a few times. The chain is built from TRBV27 and TRBJ1-1, with 7 bases fitting TRBD1. The germline gives CDR1 MNHEY, CDR2 SMNVEV (reference sequence). The ends lost 6 bases at V and 8 bases at J; junction bases unmatched: 3. The CDR3 covers 11 residues. The DNA of the CDR3 is TGTGCCAGCAGGAACAGGGGAGAAGCTTTCTTT. Translated: CASRNRGEAFF.

This clonotype has ten or more counts. This sequence joins TRBV4-1 and TRBJ2-1; maybe TRBD1 (6 bases). Germline assignment: CDR1 MGHRA and CDR2 YSYEKL. The CDR3 loop spans 18 amino acids. V lost 1 base to trimming and J lost 0 bases, with 16 bases between them. This CDR3 is CASSQGPRQASSYNEQFF. CDR3 DNA sequence: TGCGCCAGCAGCCAAGGCCCCAGACAGGCGAGCTCCTACAATGAGCAGTTCTTC.

The chain is built from TRBV4-1 and TRBJ1-1, with D perhaps matching TRBD1 (6 bases). This CDR3 comprises 17 residues. Trimming took 0 bases from V and 4 from J, leaving 18 bases between them. Germline V gene lookup returns CDR1 MGHRA and CDR2 YSYEKL. CDR3 sequence: CASSQEGGPVRGTEAFF. As DNA, the CDR3 is TGCGCCAGCAGCCAAGAGGGGGGCCCAGTCCGTGGCACTGAAGCTTTCTTT.

This clonotype occurred many times. This rearrangement joins TRBV28 to TRBJ2-7, with D possibly being TRBD2 (5 bases). V lost 3 bases and J lost 0, with 6 bases in between. The CDR3 runs to 13 residues. The germline gives CDR1 MDHEN, CDR2 SYDVKM. CDR3 amino acids: CASSFSDSYEQYF. The DNA of the CDR3 is TGTGCCAGCAGTTTTAGCGACTCCTACGAGCAGTACTTC.

The chain carries TRBV12-3 or TRBV12-4 and TRBJ2-3; TRBD2 aligns across 13 bases. V gave up 3 bases and J gave up 3 bases; unmatched junction bases: 6. This CDR3 region has 17 residues. CDR3 amino acids: CASSFPLAGGPTDTQYF. The CDR3 DNA reads as TGTGCCAGCAGTTTTCCACTAGCGGGAGGGCCTACAGATACGCAGTATTTT.

This chain joins TRBV6-5 and TRBJ1-6, with 8 bases that match TRBD1. Germline assignment: CDR1 MNHEY and CDR2 SVGAGI. This CDR3 is 15 amino acids long. V was pared by 0 bases and J by 10 bases, with 5 bases of the junction left unmatched. The CDR3 DNA sequence: TGTGCCAGCAGTTACTCCCAAGACAGGGGCTCACCCCTCCACTTT. As protein: CASSYSQDRGSPLHF.

A note on this clonotype: A clone one base away is much larger, so this may be a read error. CDR3 DNA sequence: TGTGCCAGCATCGCCCTCGCGGATGAGCAGTCCTTC. This codes for CASIALADEQSF. This chain connects TRBV7-9 to TRBJ2-1; no reliable D call. From germline, CDR1 is SEHNR and CDR2 FQNEAQ (reference sequence). The CDR3 is 12 amino acids.

The rearrangement uses TRBV6-5 and TRBJ2-7, with TRBD1 as a possible D gene (6 bases). The CDR3 spans 14 residues. V lost 0 bases, J lost 0 bases, and 6 bases lay in between. The germline V gene has CDR1 MNHEY and CDR2 SVGAGI. This CDR3 reads CASSYSDSSYEQYF. CDR3 bases: TGTGCCAGCAGTTACTCGGACAGCTCCTACGAGCAGTACTTC.

This chain joins TRBV7-2 and TRBJ1-2; 9 positions match TRBD1. This CDR3 has 17 residues. The V and J ends lost 4 bases and 4 bases, in that order; junction bases with no gene match: 13. Germline V CDR1 and CDR2: SGHTA, FQGNSA. CDR3 protein: CASSYRGTGTVGYGYTF. For the CDR3, the DNA is TGTGCCAGCAGCTACCGCGGGACAGGGACCGTGGGCTATGGCTACACCTTC.